One sample yielded the 13 T cell receptor beta chains listed below, sequenced in a study of blood T cell repertoires in COVID-19. The assay was immunoSEQ multiplex PCR, and TCRdb's table has in-frame clones only and misses some. The sample has some 320,000 clones, under 95% seen once. Sequenced input: PBMCs or T cells enriched from blood (not recorded which). The receptor source for this set is a man in his 60s who had recovered from COVID-19.

The V gene is TRBV7-2, the J gene TRBJ1-1; D remains unclear. V was trimmed by 1 base and J by 0 bases, leaving 9 bases between them. Germline V gene lookup returns CDR1 SGHTA and CDR2 FQGNSA. The CDR3 is made up of 15 amino acids. The CDR3 coding sequence is TGTGCCAGCAGCTTAGGACTGCTAATGAACACTGAAGCTTTCTTT. This sequence encodes CASSLGLLMNTEAFF.

The chain is built from TRBV6-1 and TRBJ1-1; 7 nucleotides align to TRBD1. Germline V gene data show CDR1 as MNHNS and CDR2 as SASEGT. The CDR3 spans 16 residues. With 3 bases clipped from V and 2 bases from J, the junction kept 9 bases outside the gene matches. CDR3 nucleotides: TGTGCCAGCAGTGAGGGTCAGGGGGTGTCAAACACTGAAGCTTTCTTT. It specifies CASSEGQGVSNTEAFF.

V and J are TRBV7-2 and TRBJ2-1, with TRBD2 identical over 11 bases. V lost 1 base to trimming and J lost 7 bases; unmatched junction nucleotides: 6. Germline assignment: CDR1 SGHTA and CDR2 FQGNSA. The CDR3 is 16 residues long. The CDR3: CASSLVSGGAGNEQFF. CDR3 DNA sequence: TGTGCCAGCAGCTTAGTTAGCGGGGGGGCTGGGAATGAGCAGTTCTTC.

Comment on this clone: Other DNA sequences of this sample code for an identical CDR3. The chain joins TRBV5-4 to TRBJ2-3, with D tentatively TRBD1 (6 bases). CDR3 length: 15 amino acids. Looked up from germline, CDR1 is SGHNT and CDR2 is YYREEE (reference sequence). V was trimmed by 1 base and J by 0 bases, leaving 9 bases between them. In DNA, the CDR3 is TGTGCCAGCAGCTTGCCAGGGGCAAGCACAGATACGCAGTATTTT. Amino acid sequence: CASSLPGASTDTQYF.

The chain carries TRBV30 and TRBJ2-1, with 11 bases matching TRBD1. Germline V lookup: CDR1 GTSNPN, CDR2 SVGIG (reference sequence). Unmatched junction bases numbered 3, after V lost 8 bases and J lost 6 bases. The CDR3 loop spans 12 amino acids. CDR3 DNA: TGTGCCGGGACAGGGGGTCCCAATGAGCAGTTCTTC. This sequence encodes CAGTGGPNEQFF. Filled out from reference TRBV30 and TRBJ2-1, the complete variable domain reads SQTIHQWPATLVQPVGSPLSLECTVEGTSNPNLYWYRQAAGRGLQLLFYSVGIGQISSEVPQNLSASRPQDRQFILSSKKLLLSDSGFYLCAGTGGPNEQFFGPGTRLTVL.

V and J are TRBV5-4 and TRBJ1-2; D is possibly TRBD1 (5 bases). Trimming stripped 4 bases from V and 7 bases from J, with 14 bases between. CDR1 is SGHNT, CDR2 YYREEE, per germline (reference sequence). The CDR3 is 13 amino acids. The CDR3: CASSRGDRAGYTF. DNA for the CDR3: TGTGCCAGCAGCCGGGGGGACCGAGCTGGCTACACCTTC.

This chain connects TRBV28 to TRBJ2-7; 10 nucleotides match TRBD1. J gave up 6 bases and V 4 bases, and 9 bases lay outside the gene matches. This CDR3 has 15 amino acids. The V gene's germline CDR1 is MDHEN and CDR2 SYDVKM. CDR3 amino acids: CASSSTGGGLFEQYF. Here the CDR3 DNA reads TGTGCCAGCAGTTCGACAGGGGGCGGGTTGTTCGAGCAGTACTTC.

The J gene is TRBJ1-1, the V gene TRBV5-1; D unclear. Trimming left V 5 bases short and J 1 base short, with 9 bases between. This CDR3 spans 13 amino acids. Germline CDR1 reads SGHRS; CDR2 reads YFSETQ. The CDR3 spells CASSLGGNTEAFF. CDR3 nucleotide sequence: TGCGCCAGCAGTCTAGGCGGGAACACTGAAGCTTTCTTT.

Here the CDR3 reads CASSYRSNSGANVLTF. As DNA, the CDR3 is TGTGCCAGCAGCTATCGGTCCAACTCTGGGGCCAACGTCCTGACTTTC. The chain links TRBV7-9 to TRBJ2-6, with D unresolved. V was trimmed by 4 bases and J by 0 bases, leaving 10 bases between them. This CDR3 region has 16 residues. Germline V gives CDR1 SEHNR, CDR2 FQNEAQ (reference sequence).

The chain joins TRBV6-2 or TRBV6-3 to TRBJ1-5, with 7 nucleotides matching TRBD1. Germline CDR1 is MNHEY and CDR2 is SVGEGT. CDR3 length: 14 residues. V dropped 2 bases and J dropped 6; count of bases not matched to a gene: 4. CDR3 loop: CASSYARGRQPQHF. CDR3 in DNA: TGTGCCAGCAGTTACGCAAGGGGGCGTCAGCCCCAGCATTTT.

This chain uses TRBV6-5 with TRBJ1-2; no definite D call. Trimming stripped 0 bases from V and 9 bases from J, with 8 bases between. Looked up from germline, CDR1 is MNHEY and CDR2 is SVGAGI. The CDR3 loop spans 12 amino acids. The chain's CDR3 is CASSYSGSRYTF. The CDR3 DNA follows: TGTGCCAGCAGTTACTCGGGCTCCCGCTACACCTTC.

The V gene is TRBV6-6, the J gene TRBJ1-5; D is possibly TRBD1 (5 bases). Trimming removed 7 bases from V and 6 bases from J, with 19 bases in between. This CDR3 is 15 amino acids long. Germline V gene sequence: CDR1 MNHNY, CDR2 SVGAGI (reference sequence). CDR3 coding DNA: TGTGCCAGCACCCTAGGTGGGCAGGGAAGTCAGCCCCAGCATTTT. It encodes CASTLGGQGSQPQHF.

The V and J genes are TRBV9 and TRBJ1-3; no definite D call. The CDR3 sequence is 16 residues long. Trimming took 3 bases from V and 0 from J, leaving 13 bases between them. Germline V CDR1 and CDR2: SGDLS, YYNGEE. The CDR3 region is CASSASGRASGNTIYF. The CDR3 DNA reads as TGTGCCAGCAGCGCTTCTGGGAGGGCCTCTGGAAACACCATATATTTT. Together with reference TRBV9 and TRBJ1-3, the CDR3 gives the full variable domain: DSGVTQTPKHLITATGQRVTLRCSPRSGDLSVYWYQQSLDQGLQFLIQYYNGEERAKGNILERFSAQQFPDLHSELNLSSLELGDSALYFCASSASGRASGNTIYFGEGSWLTVV.